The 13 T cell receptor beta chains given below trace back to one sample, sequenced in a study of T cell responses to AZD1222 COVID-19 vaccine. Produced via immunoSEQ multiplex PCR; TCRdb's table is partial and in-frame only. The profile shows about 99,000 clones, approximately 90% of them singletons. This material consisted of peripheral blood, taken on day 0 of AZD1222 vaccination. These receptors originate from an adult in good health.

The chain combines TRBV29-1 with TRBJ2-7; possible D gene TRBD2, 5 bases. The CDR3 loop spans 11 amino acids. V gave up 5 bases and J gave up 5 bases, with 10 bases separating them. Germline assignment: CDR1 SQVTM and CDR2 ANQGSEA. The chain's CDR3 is CSVPGVDEQYF. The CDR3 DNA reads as TGCAGCGTTCCCGGGGTGGACGAGCAGTACTTC.

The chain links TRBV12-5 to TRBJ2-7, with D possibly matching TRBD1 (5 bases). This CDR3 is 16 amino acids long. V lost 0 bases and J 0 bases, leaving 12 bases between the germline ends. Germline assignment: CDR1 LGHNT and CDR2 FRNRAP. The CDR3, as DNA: TGTGCTAGTGGTTTGGTAATTACAGGTAGCTCCTACGAGCAGTACTTC. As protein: CASGLVITGSSYEQYF.

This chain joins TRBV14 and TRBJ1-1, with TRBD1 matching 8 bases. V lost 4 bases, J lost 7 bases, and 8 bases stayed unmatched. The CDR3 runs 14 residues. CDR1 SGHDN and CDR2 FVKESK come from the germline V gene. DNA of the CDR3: TGTGCCAGCAGCCCTCGGACAGGGACGGGTGAAGCTTTCTTT. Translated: CASSPRTGTGEAFF.

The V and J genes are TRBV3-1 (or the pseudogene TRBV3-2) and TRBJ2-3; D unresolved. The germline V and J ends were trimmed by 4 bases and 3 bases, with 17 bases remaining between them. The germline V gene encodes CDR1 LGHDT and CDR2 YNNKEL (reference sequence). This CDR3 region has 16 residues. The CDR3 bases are TGTGCCAGCAGCCCGGCTACGCCTTTGGGAACAGATACGCAGTATTTT. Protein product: CASSPATPLGTDTQYF.

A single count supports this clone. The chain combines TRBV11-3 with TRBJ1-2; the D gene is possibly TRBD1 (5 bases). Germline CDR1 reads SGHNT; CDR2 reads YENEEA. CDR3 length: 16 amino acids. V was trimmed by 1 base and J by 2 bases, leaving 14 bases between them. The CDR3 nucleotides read TGTGCCAGCAGCTTAGTTCGGGGGACTCAGAACTATGGCTACACCTTC. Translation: CASSLVRGTQNYGYTF.

The CDR3 reads CASSFTGAEAFF. For the CDR3, the DNA is TGTGCCAGCAGCTTCACAGGCGCTGAAGCTTTCTTT. The genes are TRBV11-3 and TRBJ1-1; D may be TRBD1 (5 bases). The CDR3 is 12 residues long. The V gene's germline CDR1 is SGHNT and CDR2 YENEEA. Trimming took off 3 bases at V and 6 bases at J, with 8 bases between the two ends.

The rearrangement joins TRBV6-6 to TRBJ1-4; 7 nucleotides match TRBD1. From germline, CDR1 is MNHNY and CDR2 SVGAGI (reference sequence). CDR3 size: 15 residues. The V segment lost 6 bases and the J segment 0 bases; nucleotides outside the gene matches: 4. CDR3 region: CASSHGTATNEKLFF. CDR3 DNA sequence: TGTGCCAGCAGCCACGGGACAGCAACTAATGAAAAACTGTTTTTT.

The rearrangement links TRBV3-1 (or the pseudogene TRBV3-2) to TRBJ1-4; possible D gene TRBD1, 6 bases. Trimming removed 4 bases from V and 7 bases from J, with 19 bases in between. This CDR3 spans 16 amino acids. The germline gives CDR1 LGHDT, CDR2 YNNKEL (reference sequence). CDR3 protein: CASSRATGGASEKLFF. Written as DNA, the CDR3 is TGTGCCAGCAGCCGGGCGACGGGGGGCGCGAGTGAAAAACTGTTTTTT.

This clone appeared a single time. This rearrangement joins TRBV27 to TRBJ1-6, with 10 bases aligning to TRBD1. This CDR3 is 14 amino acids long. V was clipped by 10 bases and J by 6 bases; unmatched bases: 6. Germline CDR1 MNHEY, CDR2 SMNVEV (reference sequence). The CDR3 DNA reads TGTGCCACCGACCGGGACAGGGGTAATTCACCCCTCCACTTT. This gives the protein CATDRDRGNSPLHF.

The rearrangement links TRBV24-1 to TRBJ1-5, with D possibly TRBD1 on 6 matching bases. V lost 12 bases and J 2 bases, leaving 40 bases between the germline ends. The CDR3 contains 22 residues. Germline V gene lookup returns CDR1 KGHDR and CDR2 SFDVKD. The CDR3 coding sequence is TGTGCCGCGATTCCGGGGGGCAGGGCTACTACGGGGGCACAGGTCGGCAATCAGCCCCAGCATTTT. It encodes CAAIPGGRATTGAQVGNQPQHF.

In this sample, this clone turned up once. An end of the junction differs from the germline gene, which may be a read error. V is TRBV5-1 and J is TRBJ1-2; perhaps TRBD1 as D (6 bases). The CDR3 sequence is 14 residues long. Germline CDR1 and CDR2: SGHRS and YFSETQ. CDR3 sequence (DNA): TGTGCCAGCAGCTTGGGCCAGGGGCTCGGTGGCTACACCTTC. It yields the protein CASSLGQGLGGYTF.

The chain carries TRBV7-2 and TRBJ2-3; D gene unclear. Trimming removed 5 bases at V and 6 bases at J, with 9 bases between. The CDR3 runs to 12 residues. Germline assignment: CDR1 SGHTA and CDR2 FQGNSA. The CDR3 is CASSLSGDTQYF. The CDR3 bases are TGTGCCAGCAGCCTGTCCGGGGATACGCAGTATTTT.

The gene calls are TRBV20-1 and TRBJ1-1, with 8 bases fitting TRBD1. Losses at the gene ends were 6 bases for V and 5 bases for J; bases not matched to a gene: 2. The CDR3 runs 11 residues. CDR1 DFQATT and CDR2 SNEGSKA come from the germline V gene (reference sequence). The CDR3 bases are TGCAGTGCCAGGACAGGGACTGAAGCTTTCTTT. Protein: CSARTGTEAFF.